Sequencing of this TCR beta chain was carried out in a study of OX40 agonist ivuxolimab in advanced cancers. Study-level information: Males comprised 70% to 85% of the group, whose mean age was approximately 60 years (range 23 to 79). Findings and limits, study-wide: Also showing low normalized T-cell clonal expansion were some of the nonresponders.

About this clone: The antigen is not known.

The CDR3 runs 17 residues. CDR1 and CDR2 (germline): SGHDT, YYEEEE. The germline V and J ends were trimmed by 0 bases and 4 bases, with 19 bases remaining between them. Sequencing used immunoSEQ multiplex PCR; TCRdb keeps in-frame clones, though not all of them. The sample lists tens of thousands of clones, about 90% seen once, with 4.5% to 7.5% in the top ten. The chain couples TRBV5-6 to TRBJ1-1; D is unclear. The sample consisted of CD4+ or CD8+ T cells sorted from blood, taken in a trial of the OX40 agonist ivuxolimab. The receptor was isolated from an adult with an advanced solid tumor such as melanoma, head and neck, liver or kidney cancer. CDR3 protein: CASSLGVGGGRGTEAFF. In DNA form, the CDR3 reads TGTGCCAGCAGCTTGGGGGTTGGAGGAGGGCGCGGCACTGAAGCTTTCTTT.